These 2 T cell receptor beta chains were sequenced from one sample in a study of shared clonotypes between healthy human individuals. Generated by immunoSEQ multiplex PCR, the TCRdb table keeps only in-frame clones and is missing some. The sample consists of 2 million to 3 million clones, 80% to 95% of them appearing once. The sample consisted of naive CD4+ T cells from PBMCs. Subset of the sample: CD45RA+ positively selected. The receptor source for this set is a man between 18 and 35 years old in good health. Some clones in this sample may be carry-over from other donors' samples.

The chain has TRBV5-1 and TRBJ2-5; D is unclear. V lost 4 bases and J lost 5, with 12 bases in between. This CDR3 region has 13 residues. CDR1 is SGHRS and CDR2 is YFSETQ in the germline V gene. Written as DNA, the CDR3 is TGCGCCAGCAGCCTAGGCGAGCCCGAGACCCAGTACTTC. It specifies CASSLGEPETQYF.

The J gene is TRBJ2-5, the V gene TRBV5-1; 11 bases line up with TRBD2. CDR1 and CDR2 from the germline V gene are SGHRS and YFSETQ. The CDR3 loop spans 19 amino acids. V dropped 4 bases and J dropped 5; count of bases not matched to a gene: 19. This chain's CDR3 is CASSGDSWLAGGGKETQYF. DNA for the CDR3: TGCGCCAGCAGCGGGGACAGCTGGCTAGCGGGAGGCGGAAAGGAGACCCAGTACTTC.